The 29 T cell receptor beta chains given below trace back to one sample, sequenced in a study of radiotherapy plus CTLA-4 blockade in lung cancer. Generated by immunoSEQ multiplex PCR, the TCRdb table keeps only in-frame clones and is missing some. The data show more than 50,000 clones, roughly four fifths seen once. The sample consisted of peripheral blood, taken from a patient treated with radiotherapy plus ipilimumab. Receptors originate from a human donor with non-small cell lung cancer who had a complete response to radiotherapy plus ipilimumab.

CDR3 protein: CASSARLNSGTEAFF. The CDR3 nucleotides read TGTGCCAGCAGTGCCCGACTCAATTCCGGGACTGAAGCTTTCTTT. V usage is TRBV25-1 and J usage is TRBJ1-1; D is unclear. Per the germline V gene, CDR1 is MGHDK and CDR2 is SYGVNS. V gave up 4 bases and J gave up 5 bases, with 17 bases separating them. The CDR3 length is 15 residues.

V gene TRBV6-5 combines with J gene TRBJ1-5, with D perhaps TRBD1 (5 bases). This CDR3 has 15 residues. Looked up from germline, CDR1 is MNHEY and CDR2 is SVGAGI. Trimming pared 6 bases from V and 4 bases from J, leaving 16 bases between. The CDR3 here is CASRQGAGRNQPQHF. The CDR3 coding sequence is TGTGCCAGCAGACAAGGGGCAGGGAGGAATCAGCCCCAGCATTTT.

The chain uses TRBV28 and TRBJ2-5; TRBD1 aligns across 9 bases. The DNA end favors TRBJ2-7, so the J call may be wrong. Germline-derived CDR1 and CDR2 are MDHEN and SYDVKM. The CDR3 spans 16 residues. The CDR3, as DNA: TGTGCCAGCAGTTTCCCCAGACAGGGGGTGACCTACGAGCAGTACTTC. This translates into CASSFPRQGVTYEQYF.

CDR3 amino acids: CASSPHPGQGYGYTF. Written as DNA, the CDR3 is TGTGCCAGCTCACCACACCCGGGACAGGGCTATGGCTACACCTTC. The chain joins TRBV18 to TRBJ1-2, with 9 bases matching TRBD1. CDR3 size: 15 residues. Germline V lookup: CDR1 KGHSH, CDR2 LQKENI. Trimming at V came to 1 base and at J to 4 bases, leaving 4 bases not matched to a gene.

The CDR3, as DNA: TGTGCCAGCAGCTTGGGGACAAACAGCTACAATGAGCAGTTCTTC. It translates to CASSLGTNSYNEQFF. The chain recombines TRBV5-6 with TRBJ2-1; the D gene is possibly TRBD1 (5 bases). The CDR3 is 15 amino acids. The V and J ends lost 0 bases and 3 bases respectively, with 10 bases between them. Germline V CDR1 and CDR2: SGHDT, YYEEEE. Full variable domain (remainder filled in from reference TRBV5-6 and TRBJ2-1): DAGVTQSPTHLIKTRGQQVTLRCSPKSGHDTVSWYQQALGQGPQFIFQYYEEEERQRGNFPDRFSGHQFPNYSSELNVNALLLGDSALYLCASSLGTNSYNEQFFGPGTRLTVL.

This clone appeared once. V gene TRBV19 combines with J gene TRBJ2-3, with 12 bases matching TRBD2. This CDR3 contains 16 residues. J gave up 3 bases and V 6 bases, and 7 bases lay outside the gene matches. Germline values: CDR1 LNHDA, CDR2 SQIVND (reference sequence). The CDR3 protein is CASSNSLAGGTDTQYF. CDR3 coding DNA: TGTGCCAGTAGCAACTCCCTAGCGGGGGGGACAGATACGCAGTATTTT.

The chain uses TRBV6-5 and TRBJ1-5, with 7 bases aligning to TRBD1. The CDR3 is made up of 14 amino acids. V shed 5 bases, J shed 7 bases, and the junction held 8 bases outside the gene matches. Germline loops: CDR1 MNHEY, CDR2 SVGAGI. The CDR3 region has the DNA TGTGCCAGCAGTGAAGTGACAGGGTGGCAGCCCCAGCATTTT. Its protein product is CASSEVTGWQPQHF.

The V and J genes are TRBV5-8 and TRBJ2-7, with D maybe TRBD1 (5 bases). The CDR3 is made up of 15 amino acids. The germline gives CDR1 SGHTS, CDR2 YDEGEE. Trimming removed 1 base at V and 1 base at J, with 12 bases between. The CDR3 DNA is TGTGCCAGCAGCTTGCACAGGCCGAAATCCTACGAGCAGTACTTC. Its protein is CASSLHRPKSYEQYF.

J is TRBJ2-2 and V is TRBV19; 9 positions match TRBD1. V was pared by 4 bases and J by 6 bases, with 6 bases of the junction left unmatched. The CDR3 is 15 amino acids. The germline CDR1 and CDR2 sequences are LNHDA and SQIVND (reference sequence). This CDR3 reads CASSKPGQGPGELFF. CDR3 coding DNA: TGTGCCAGTAGTAAACCGGGACAGGGTCCCGGGGAGCTGTTTTTT. The full variable domain, completed using reference TRBV19 and TRBJ2-2, is DGGITQSPKYLFRKEGQNVTLSCEQNLNHDAMYWYRQDPGQGLRLIYYSQIVNDFQKGDIAEGYSVSREKKESFPLTVTSAQKNPTAFYLCASSKPGQGPGELFFGEGSRLTVL.

This clone was found a few times. V and J are TRBV5-4 and TRBJ2-1; 8 bases are a match to TRBD1. Germline V lookup: CDR1 SGHNT, CDR2 YYREEE (reference sequence). The CDR3 loop spans 16 amino acids. V trimming: 4 bases; J trimming: 4 bases; junction bases outside the gene matches: 10. This CDR3 reads CASSPPGQEIYNEQFF. CDR3 nucleotide sequence: TGTGCCAGCAGCCCCCCGGGACAGGAGATTTACAATGAGCAGTTCTTC. Variable domain in full (rest from reference TRBV5-4 and TRBJ2-1): ETGVTQSPTHLIKTRGQQVTLRCSSQSGHNTVSWYQQALGQGPQFIFQYYREEENGRGNFPPRFSGLQFPNYSSELNVNALELDDSALYLCASSPPGQEIYNEQFFGPGTRLTVL.

The gene calls are TRBV7-2 and TRBJ2-2; D call uncertain. With 5 bases removed from V and 4 bases from J, the gap between germline ends came to 8 bases. Germline V lookup: CDR1 SGHTA, CDR2 FQGNSA. This CDR3 is 13 amino acids long. The CDR3 DNA sequence: TGTGCCAGCAGCCAGGCGATCACCGGGGAGCTGTTTTTT. It is translated as CASSQAITGELFF.

The chain's CDR3 is CASIHDSHFRSGELFF. The CDR3 DNA sequence: TGTGCCAGCATCCACGACTCCCACTTTAGGTCCGGGGAGCTGTTTTTT. The rearrangement links TRBV19 to TRBJ2-2; D remains ambiguous. This CDR3 has 16 residues. The ends were cut back, 9 bases at V and 6 bases at J, with 23 bases in the middle. Per germline, CDR1 LNHDA and CDR2 SQIVND (reference sequence). The variable domain in full, completed from reference TRBV19 and TRBJ2-2, reads DGGITQSPKYLFRKEGQNVTLSCEQNLNHDAMYWYRQDPGQGLRLIYYSQIVNDFQKGDIAEGYSVSREKKESFPLTVTSAQKNPTAFYLCASIHDSHFRSGELFFGEGSRLTVL.

V and J are TRBV2 and TRBJ2-3, with D maybe TRBD1 (6 bases). V lost 3 bases and J 1 base, leaving 11 bases between the germline ends. The germline V gene encodes CDR1 SNHLY and CDR2 FYNNEI. This CDR3 has 15 amino acids. For the CDR3, the DNA is TGTGCCAGCAGTGACAGGGGATGGGGCACAGATACGCAGTATTTT. This sequence encodes CASSDRGWGTDTQYF.

V and J are TRBV5-6 and TRBJ1-2; D not certain. The germline V and J ends were trimmed by 0 bases and 4 bases, with 10 bases remaining between them. The CDR3 length is 14 residues. Per germline, CDR1 SGHDT and CDR2 YYEEEE. The CDR3 region is CASSLDSGVYGYTF. The CDR3 DNA is TGTGCCAGCAGCTTGGATTCGGGTGTCTATGGCTACACCTTC.

V and J are TRBV5-1 and TRBJ1-4, with D possibly being TRBD1 (6 bases). The CDR3 totals 15 residues. V gave up 5 bases and J gave up 0 bases, with 11 bases separating them. Per the germline V gene, CDR1 is SGHRS and CDR2 is YFSETQ. The CDR3 DNA reads as TGCGCCAGCAGTGGGGGCGGAACAACTAATGAAAAACTGTTTTTT. As protein: CASSGGGTTNEKLFF.

The chain uses TRBV11-2 and TRBJ2-3; the match to TRBD1 covers 7 bases. Per germline, CDR1 SGHAT and CDR2 FQNNGV. The V gene end was trimmed by 2 bases and the J gene end by 5 bases; junction bases not matched to a gene: 13. The CDR3 is 17 amino acids. The chain's CDR3 is CASSLRQGTEYGDTQYF. CDR3 sequence (DNA): TGTGCCAGCAGCTTACGACAAGGGACAGAGTATGGAGATACGCAGTATTTT.

The chain has TRBV5-8 and TRBJ1-6, with D maybe TRBD1 (5 bases). The CDR3 contains 18 residues. V lost 2 bases and J lost 7, with 22 bases in between. Germline-derived CDR1 and CDR2 are SGHTS and YDEGEE. The CDR3 DNA reads TGTGCCAGCAGCTTTTACCCTTACAGGTTACAGGTCAATTCACCCCTCCACTTT. Residues: CASSFYPYRLQVNSPLHF. Together with reference TRBV5-8 and TRBJ1-6, the CDR3 gives the full variable domain: EAGVTQSPTHLIKTRGQQATLRCSPISGHTSVYWYQQALGLGLQFLLWYDEGEERNRGNFPPRFSGRQFPNYSSELNVNALELEDSALYLCASSFYPYRLQVNSPLHFGNGTRLTVT.

The chain links TRBV15 to TRBJ2-3, with D maybe TRBD2 (7 bases). Trimming pared 5 bases from V and 1 base from J, leaving 16 bases between. The germline gives CDR1 LNHNV, CDR2 YYDKDF (reference sequence). The CDR3 covers 16 residues. The CDR3 DNA reads as TGTGCCACCAGCCTAACGTGGGGGGGCGGCACAGATACGCAGTATTTT. It yields the protein CATSLTWGGGTDTQYF.

Worth noting for this clone: Distinct nucleotide sequences in the sample also encode this CDR3. The V gene is TRBV19, the J gene TRBJ1-1; D is perhaps TRBD1 (6 bases). Germline lookup yields CDR1 LNHDA and CDR2 SQIVND (reference sequence). Between the trimmed V and J ends, which lost 4 bases and 1 base, there was a span of 16 bases. The CDR3 contains 16 residues. The chain's CDR3 is CASSTRTPTGNTEAFF. DNA for the CDR3: TGTGCCAGTAGTACCCGCACCCCGACAGGGAACACTGAAGCTTTCTTT.

The chain links TRBV27 to TRBJ2-1; 13 nucleotides agree with TRBD2. V trimming: 5 bases; J trimming: 2 bases; junction bases outside the gene matches: 21. CDR3 length: 22 residues. Germline CDR1 and CDR2: MNHEY and SMNVEV (reference sequence). The CDR3 region has the DNA TGTGCCAGCAGTCTTAGACCGGGACTAGCGGGACTTAAGGCTGCGGCCTACAATGAGCAGTTCTTC. Translating it yields CASSLRPGLAGLKAAAYNEQFF.

The CDR3 coding sequence is TGTGCCAGCAGTGTACACAGTAGGGGCGAGCAGTACTTC. Encoded protein: CASSVHSRGEQYF. The rearrangement links TRBV2 to TRBJ2-7; D perhaps matches TRBD1 (5 bases). V lost 4 bases, J lost 6 bases, and 13 bases lay in between. The CDR3 is 13 residues long. Germline loops: CDR1 SNHLY, CDR2 FYNNEI.

This chain joins TRBV7-6 and TRBJ1-1, with D hard to call. Germline CDR1 and CDR2: SGHVS and FNYEAQ. This CDR3 region has 15 residues. Trimming took 1 base from V and 1 from J, leaving 10 bases between them. CDR3 region: CASSLVSRGNTEAFF. The CDR3 DNA is TGTGCCAGCAGCTTAGTGAGCAGAGGGAACACTGAAGCTTTCTTT.

V gene TRBV11-2 combines with J gene TRBJ2-1, with D possibly TRBD2 on 6 matching bases. This CDR3 region has 15 residues. In germline, CDR1 is SGHAT, CDR2 FQNNGV. Trimming cost V 5 bases and J 4 bases, with 15 bases left between them. In DNA, the CDR3 is TGTGCCAGCAGCCCGCTGTCGGGAGAGTACAATGAGCAGTTCTTC. This sequence encodes CASSPLSGEYNEQFF.

This clone was seen a single time. The gene calls are TRBV6-6 and TRBJ1-5; the D gene is possibly TRBD1 (6 bases). The germline CDR1 and CDR2 sequences are MNHNY and SVGAGI (reference sequence). The CDR3 has 16 residues. The V gene lost 5 bases and the J gene lost 5 bases, with 19 bases spanning the gap. The CDR3 DNA follows: TGTGCCAGCAGTCTTACCAGGGGATACAGCTATCAGCCCCAGCATTTT. Residues: CASSLTRGYSYQPQHF.

The CDR3 sequence: CASRPLDRAVLPLHF. For the CDR3, the DNA is TGTGCCAGCAGACCCCTGGACAGGGCGGTCCTCCCCCTCCACTTT. The chain couples TRBV6-5 to TRBJ1-6; 8 bases map to TRBD1. Trimming cost V 6 bases and J 13 bases; bases outside gene matches: 14. CDR3 size: 15 residues. Germline CDR1 is MNHEY and CDR2 is SVGAGI.

The J gene is TRBJ2-7, the V gene TRBV6-5; 10 nucleotides agree with TRBD1. The V gene end was trimmed by 4 bases and the J gene end by 5 bases; junction bases not matched to a gene: 8. The CDR3 covers 15 residues. Germline values: CDR1 MNHEY, CDR2 SVGAGI. CDR3 region: CASSFSGTGANEQYF. The CDR3, as DNA: TGTGCCAGCAGTTTTTCCGGGACAGGGGCCAACGAGCAGTACTTC.

The chain links TRBV30 to TRBJ1-5; D may be TRBD1 (5 bases). In germline, CDR1 is GTSNPN, CDR2 SVGIG (reference sequence). V lost 2 bases, J lost 4 bases, and 15 bases lay in between. There are 15 residues in the CDR3. The CDR3 DNA reads TGTGCCTGGAGTCACAAGGGGTTGAGAAATCAGCCCCAGCATTTT. Its protein product is CAWSHKGLRNQPQHF.

The chain employs TRBV4-2 and TRBJ2-1; 7 bases are shared with TRBD2. This CDR3 region has 14 residues. CDR1 is LGHNA, CDR2 YNFKEQ, per germline. With V trimmed by 4 bases and J by 8 bases, 8 bases remained unmatched. For the CDR3, the DNA is TGTGCCAGCAGCCGTCGGACTAGTCTGGATGAGCAGTTCTTC. Protein sequence: CASSRRTSLDEQFF.

This chain uses TRBV5-4 with TRBJ2-5; D is perhaps TRBD1 (7 bases). The CDR3 has 18 residues. Looked up from germline, CDR1 is SGHNT and CDR2 is YYREEE (reference sequence). V dropped 1 base and J dropped 3 bases, with 22 bases sitting between them. Here the CDR3 reads CASSLLILAGQLKETQYF. Written as DNA, the CDR3 is TGTGCCAGCAGCTTGCTCATTCTTGCGGGACAGCTAAAAGAGACCCAGTACTTC.